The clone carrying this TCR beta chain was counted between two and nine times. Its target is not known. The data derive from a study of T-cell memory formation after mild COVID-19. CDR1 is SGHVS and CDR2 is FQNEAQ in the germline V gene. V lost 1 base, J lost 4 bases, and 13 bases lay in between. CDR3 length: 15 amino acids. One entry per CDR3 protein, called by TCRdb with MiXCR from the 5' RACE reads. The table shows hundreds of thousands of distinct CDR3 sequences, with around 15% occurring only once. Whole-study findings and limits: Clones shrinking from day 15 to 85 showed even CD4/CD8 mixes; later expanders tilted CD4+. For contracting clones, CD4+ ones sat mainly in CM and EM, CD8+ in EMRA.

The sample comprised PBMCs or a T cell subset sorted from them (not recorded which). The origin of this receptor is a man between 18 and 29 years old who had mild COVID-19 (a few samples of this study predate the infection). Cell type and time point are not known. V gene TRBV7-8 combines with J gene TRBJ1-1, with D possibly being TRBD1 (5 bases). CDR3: CASSLVYSGGTEAFF. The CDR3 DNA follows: TGTGCCAGCAGCTTAGTCTACTCGGGGGGCACTGAAGCTTTCTTT.